Listed here are 27 T cell receptor beta chains from one sample, sequenced in a study of cytomegalovirus exposure and HLA in healthy donors. Produced via immunoSEQ multiplex PCR; TCRdb's table is partial and in-frame only. This sample yields 200,000 to 250,000 clones, of which 80% to 90% are seen a single time; 2.6% belongs to the top ten. What was sequenced was PBMCs. Receptors originate from a man aged 18 to 29 in good health and CMV-seronegative.

This sequence joins TRBV6-5 and TRBJ1-5, with TRBD1 as a possible D gene (5 bases). CDR1 MNHEY and CDR2 SVGAGI come from the germline V gene. This CDR3 is 13 amino acids long. Trimming shortened V by 4 bases and J by 9 bases, and 13 bases separated the two germline ends. This CDR3 is CASSLQALWPQHF. The CDR3 DNA reads as TGTGCCAGCAGTTTACAGGCCCTATGGCCCCAGCATTTT.

The rearrangement uses TRBV7-9 and TRBJ2-1; possible D gene TRBD2, 6 bases. The CDR3 runs to 13 residues. The germline V gene has CDR1 SEHNR and CDR2 FQNEAQ (reference sequence). Trimming cost V 5 bases and J 10 bases, with 15 bases left between them. The CDR3 region has the DNA TGTGCCAGCAGCCCCCAGGGACTTTCAGAGCAGTTCTTC. This codes for CASSPQGLSEQFF.

The chain carries TRBV27 and TRBJ1-4, with TRBD1 identical over 8 bases. The CDR3 totals 16 residues. With V trimmed by 5 bases and J by 2 bases, 7 bases remained unmatched. Germline values: CDR1 MNHEY, CDR2 SMNVEV (reference sequence). CDR3 residues: CASSRQGKSTNEKLFF. As DNA, the CDR3 is TGTGCCAGCAGTCGACAGGGGAAAAGTACTAATGAAAAACTGTTTTTT.

The chain couples TRBV28 to TRBJ2-4; D uncertain. The CDR3 contains 12 residues. Per germline, CDR1 MDHEN and CDR2 SYDVKM. Trimming pared 5 bases from V and 7 bases from J, leaving 9 bases between. The CDR3 DNA is TGTGCCAGCAGTCTCCCTCGGAACATTCAGTACTTC. Residues: CASSLPRNIQYF.

This clone showed up just once. The chain employs TRBV6-5 and TRBJ2-1; 8 bases fit TRBD1. There are 14 residues in the CDR3. The V and J ends lost 6 bases and 9 bases, in that order; junction bases with no gene match: 10. From germline, CDR1 is MNHEY and CDR2 SVGAGI. The CDR3 DNA follows: TGTGCCAGCAGGGGGCAGGGGGCCAGTGGTGAGCAGTTCTTC. It codes for CASRGQGASGEQFF.

The gene calls are TRBV7-7 and TRBJ2-7; D ambiguous. V lost 1 base and J 0 bases, leaving 7 bases between the germline ends. Germline CDR1 SSHAT, CDR2 FNYEAQ (reference sequence). The CDR3 is made up of 14 amino acids. The CDR3 is CASSLERGSYEQYF. The CDR3 DNA reads TGTGCCAGCAGCTTAGAGCGCGGCTCCTACGAGCAGTACTTC. Based on the CDR3 plus reference TRBV7-7 and TRBJ2-7, the full variable domain is GAGVSQSPRYKVTKRGQDVTLRCDPISSHATLYWYQQALGQGPEFLTYFNYEAQPDKSGLPSDRFSAERPEGSISTLTIQRTEQRDSAMYRCASSLERGSYEQYFGPGTRLTVT.

The gene calls are TRBV5-1 and TRBJ1-4; TRBD1 aligns across 9 bases. V dropped 1 base and J dropped 8; count of bases not matched to a gene: 9. From germline, CDR1 is SGHRS and CDR2 YFSETQ. This CDR3 is 16 amino acids long. The CDR3 coding sequence is TGCGCCAGCAGCTTGATAGGGGACAGGGCGGAAGAAAAACTGTTTTTT. Translation: CASSLIGDRAEEKLFF.

The rearrangement uses TRBV11-2 and TRBJ2-7, with 7 bases matching TRBD1. This CDR3 comprises 15 residues. Germline CDR1 and CDR2: SGHAT and FQNNGV. The J segment lost 3 bases and the V segment lost 2 bases, leaving 7 bases of the junction unmatched. The chain's CDR3 is CASSLTSGQDYEQYF. CDR3 DNA sequence: TGTGCCAGCAGCTTAACTTCCGGACAGGACTACGAGCAGTACTTC.

The genes are TRBV7-9 and TRBJ2-1; 9 positions match TRBD2. The V segment lost 0 bases and the J segment 3 bases; nucleotides outside the gene matches: 6. Looked up from germline, CDR1 is SEHNR and CDR2 is FQNEAQ (reference sequence). The CDR3 covers 17 residues. The DNA for the CDR3 is TGTGCCAGCAGCTTAGCGCGCGGGCGGGGGGGCTACAATGAGCAGTTCTTC. Protein: CASSLARGRGGYNEQFF.

This chain joins TRBV7-6 and TRBJ1-1, with D possibly being TRBD1 (6 bases). Germline V gene sequence: CDR1 SGHVS, CDR2 FNYEAQ. V was clipped by 4 bases and J by 1 base, with 7 bases between them. The CDR3 consists of 13 residues. The DNA for the CDR3 is TGTGCCAGCAGCTCGGACAGGAACACTGAAGCTTTCTTT. Encoded protein: CASSSDRNTEAFF.

This chain joins TRBV7-2 and TRBJ2-7; a possible D gene is TRBD1 (5 bases). CDR1 and CDR2 (germline): SGHTA, FQGNSA. The CDR3 runs to 14 residues. The V end lost 2 bases, the J end lost 0 bases, and 8 bases lay between the germline ends. CDR3 protein: CASSLLGRSYEQYF. The CDR3 nucleotides read TGTGCCAGCAGCTTATTGGGGCGCTCCTACGAGCAGTACTTC. Supplemented by reference TRBV7-2 and TRBJ2-7, the full variable domain reads GAGVSQSPSNKVTEKGKDVELRCDPISGHTALYWYRQSLGQGLEFLIYFQGNSAPDKSGLPSDRFSAERTGGSVSTLTIQRTQQEDSAVYLCASSLLGRSYEQYFGPGTRLTVT.

This clone was picked up one time. V and J are TRBV4-3 and TRBJ2-1, with 9 bases aligning to TRBD2. The CDR3 has 17 amino acids. The V segment lost 0 bases and the J segment 2 bases; nucleotides outside the gene matches: 5. Germline CDR1 is LGHNA and CDR2 is YSLEER. This CDR3 is CASSQEIAGDPYNEQFF. The CDR3 DNA reads TGCGCCAGCAGCCAAGAAATAGCGGGAGACCCCTACAATGAGCAGTTCTTC.

The chain has TRBV9 and TRBJ2-7; the match to TRBD1 covers 8 bases. The CDR3 is 15 residues long. CDR1 is SGDLS and CDR2 is YYNGEE in the germline V gene. Unmatched junction bases numbered 10, after V lost 4 bases and J lost 4 bases. CDR3 DNA sequence: TGTGCCAGCAGCTCTAAGACAGGGGCCCCTTACGAGCAGTACTTC. Its protein product is CASSSKTGAPYEQYF.

The CDR3 loop reads CASSQFAGLAGEVSTGELFF. The DNA of the CDR3 is TGCGCCAGCAGTCAATTCGCAGGACTAGCGGGAGAAGTCTCGACCGGGGAGCTGTTTTTT. The chain has TRBV23-1 and TRBJ2-2; 13 bases fit TRBD2. TRBV23-1 is flagged as an ORF with uncertain function. The CDR3 extends over 20 amino acids. J gave up 5 bases and V 1 base, and 13 bases lay outside the gene matches.

In regard to this clone: The junction shows a germline mismatch at one end, possibly a read error. This chain uses TRBV28 with TRBJ2-7, with 10 bases identical to TRBD2. CDR3 length: 15 residues. CDR1 and CDR2 from the germline V gene are MDHEN and SYDVKM. The CDR3 nucleotides read TGTGCCAGCAGTTTATTCCTAGCGGGAGTTCCTTCTCAGGACTTC. Its translation: CASSLFLAGVPSQDF. The whole variable domain, filled in from reference TRBV28 and TRBJ2-7, reads DVKVTQSSRYLVKRTGEKVFLECVQDMDHENMFWYRQDPGLGLRLIYFSYDVKMKEKGDIPEGYSVSREKKERFSLILESASTNQTSMYLCASSLFLAGVPSQDFGPGTRLTVT.

This chain links TRBV4-3 with TRBJ1-1; D uncertain. This CDR3 is 14 amino acids long. V gave up 3 bases and J gave up 3 bases, with 11 bases separating them. CDR1 LGHNA and CDR2 YSLEER come from the germline V gene. The CDR3 DNA reads as TGCGCCAGCAGCCATAAGACGGGTTACACTGAAGCTTTCTTT. Translating it yields CASSHKTGYTEAFF.

The V gene is TRBV18, the J gene TRBJ2-1; the D gene is possibly TRBD1 (7 bases). Germline V gene sequence: CDR1 KGHSH, CDR2 LQKENI. The CDR3 consists of 17 residues. Trimming took off 4 bases at V and 1 base at J, with 17 bases between the two ends. CDR3 region: CASSRFGGGRSYNEQFF. In nucleotides, the CDR3 is TGTGCCAGCTCACGGTTCGGAGGGGGCCGGTCCTACAATGAGCAGTTCTTC. The entire variable domain, with the rest obtained from reference TRBV18 and TRBJ2-1, is as follows: NAGVMQNPRHLVRRRGQEARLRCSPMKGHSHVYWYRQLPEEGLKFMVYLQKENIIDESGMPKERFSAEFPKEGPSILRIQQVVRGDSAAYFCASSRFGGGRSYNEQFFGPGTRLTVL.

The gene calls are TRBV2 and TRBJ1-5; 8 nucleotides line up with TRBD1. This CDR3 spans 15 amino acids. V lost 6 bases, J lost 4 bases, and 8 bases stayed unmatched. CDR1 and CDR2 from the germline V gene are SNHLY and FYNNEI. CDR3 sequence (DNA): TGTGCCAGCAGAAAGGGACAGGCGTTAAATCAGCCCCAGCATTTT. This codes for CASRKGQALNQPQHF.

The rearrangement joins TRBV10-3 to TRBJ2-7; 11 bases line up with TRBD2. Germline CDR1 is ENHRY and CDR2 is SYGVKD. The J segment lost 6 bases and the V segment lost 7 bases, leaving 11 bases of the junction unmatched. The CDR3 sequence is 15 residues long. The CDR3 here is CAIKTTSGTFLEQYF. Here the CDR3 DNA reads TGTGCCATCAAAACGACTAGCGGGACCTTTCTCGAGCAGTACTTC.

V is TRBV5-1 and J is TRBJ1-4; 8 nucleotides line up with TRBD1. The CDR3 is 14 residues long. V was pared by 3 bases and J by 5 bases, with 3 bases of the junction left unmatched. Germline CDR1 reads SGHRS; CDR2 reads YFSETQ. CDR3 amino acids: CASSSGTGNEKLFF. Written as DNA, the CDR3 is TGCGCCAGCAGCTCCGGGACAGGCAATGAAAAACTGTTTTTT.

J is TRBJ1-4 and V is TRBV27; TRBD1 matches 9 bases. There are 17 residues in the CDR3. The ends lost 6 bases at V and 2 bases at J; junction bases unmatched: 10. Germline V gene lookup returns CDR1 MNHEY and CDR2 SMNVEV (reference sequence). This CDR3 is CASRPSTGGWTNEKLFF. The CDR3 coding sequence is TGTGCCAGCAGACCTTCGACAGGGGGTTGGACTAATGAAAAACTGTTTTTT.

The chain has TRBV6-1 and TRBJ1-2; D ambiguous. This CDR3 is 14 amino acids long. Trimming cost V 3 bases and J 4 bases, with 12 bases left between them. Germline V CDR1 and CDR2: MNHNS, SASEGT. CDR3: CASSEGVTIYGYTF. CDR3 nucleotides: TGTGCCAGCAGTGAGGGTGTGACAATCTATGGCTACACCTTC.

The CDR3 here is CASSQGRDTEAFF. The CDR3 bases are TGCGCCAGCAGCCAAGGACGGGATACTGAAGCTTTCTTT. The rearrangement links TRBV5-1 to TRBJ1-1; D is ambiguous. V was cut by 4 bases and J by 5 bases, with 12 bases left in between. The CDR3 runs to 13 residues. In germline, CDR1 is SGHRS, CDR2 YFSETQ.

This rearrangement joins TRBV19 to TRBJ1-5, with D tentatively TRBD1 (6 bases). The V end lost 6 bases, the J end lost 2 bases, and 11 bases lay between the germline ends. This CDR3 contains 14 residues. The germline V gene encodes CDR1 LNHDA and CDR2 SQIVND (reference sequence). DNA for the CDR3: TGTGCCAGTAGAGAACAGGGAGGCAATCAGCCCCAGCATTTT. Its protein is CASREQGGNQPQHF. Based on the CDR3 plus reference TRBV19 and TRBJ1-5, the full variable domain is DGGITQSPKYLFRKEGQNVTLSCEQNLNHDAMYWYRQDPGQGLRLIYYSQIVNDFQKGDIAEGYSVSREKKESFPLTVTSAQKNPTAFYLCASREQGGNQPQHFGDGTRLSIL.

This clone has only a few counts. The gene calls are TRBV6-5 and TRBJ1-5; D is unresolved. This CDR3 has 11 residues. Between the trimmed V and J ends, which lost 7 bases and 8 bases, there was a span of 9 bases. Germline V gives CDR1 MNHEY, CDR2 SVGAGI. In nucleotides, the CDR3 is TGTGCCAGCAAGTATGAGGAGCCCCAGCATTTT. It yields the protein CASKYEEPQHF.

This clone was seen a few times. This chain connects TRBV4-3 to TRBJ2-7, with 11 positions matching TRBD1. V was clipped by 1 base and J by 4 bases; unmatched bases: 6. This CDR3 is 16 amino acids long. The germline V gene has CDR1 LGHNA and CDR2 YSLEER. CDR3 DNA: TGCGCCAGCAGCCAAGCAGCCGGGACAGGGGGATACGAGCAGTACTTC. Its protein is CASSQAAGTGGYEQYF.

This sequence joins TRBV7-9 and TRBJ1-1; D is perhaps TRBD1 (5 bases). CDR1 SEHNR and CDR2 FQNEAQ come from the germline V gene (reference sequence). V dropped 1 base and J dropped 10 bases, with 16 bases sitting between them. The CDR3 length is 14 residues. The CDR3 region has the DNA TGTGCCAGCAGCTTAGAAGAGGAGGGGTTCTCAGCTTTCTTT. Translation: CASSLEEEGFSAFF.